The clone carrying this T cell receptor beta chain has a count of ten or more. TCRdb reprocessed the 5' RACE reads via MiXCR and lists one record per CDR3 protein. The data contain 35,000 or so distinct CDR3 sequences, approximately 5.9% of them singletons. CDR1 SGHKS and CDR2 YYEKEE come from the germline V gene (reference sequence). The CDR3 runs to 14 residues. Deletions cut 5 bases from V and 1 base from J, with 12 bases between. The data derive from a study of CD8 T cells in ankylosing spondylitis. The gene calls are TRBV5-5 and TRBJ1-2, with a possible D match to TRBD1 (6 bases). The sequenced sample was blood, either unsorted or a sorted T cell fraction (not recorded which). The sequence came from a male donor with ankylosing spondylitis or in good health (not recorded which). The CDR3 region has the DNA TGTGCCAGCAGTCTGGACAGAATTAACTATGGCTACACCTTC. Its protein product is CASSLDRINYGYTF.